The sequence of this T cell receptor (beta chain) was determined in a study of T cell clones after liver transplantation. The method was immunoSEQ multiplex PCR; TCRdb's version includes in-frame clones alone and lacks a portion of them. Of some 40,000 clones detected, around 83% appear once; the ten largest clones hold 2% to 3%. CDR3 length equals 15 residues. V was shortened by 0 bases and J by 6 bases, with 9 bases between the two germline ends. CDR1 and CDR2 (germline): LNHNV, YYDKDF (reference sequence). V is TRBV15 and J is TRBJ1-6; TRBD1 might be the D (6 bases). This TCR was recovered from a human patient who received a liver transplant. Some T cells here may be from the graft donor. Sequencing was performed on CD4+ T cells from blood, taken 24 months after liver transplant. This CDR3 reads CATSREGQINSPLHF. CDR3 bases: TGTGCCACCAGCAGAGAAGGACAGATTAATTCACCCCTCCACTTT. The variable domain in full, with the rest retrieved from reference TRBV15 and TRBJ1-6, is DAMVIQNPRYQVTQFGKPVTLSCSQTLNHNVMYWYQQKSSQAPKLLFHYYDKDFNNEADTPDNFQSRRPNTSFCFLDIRSPGLGDTAMYLCATSREGQINSPLHFGNGTRLTVT.